This TCR beta chain was sequenced in a study of regulatory T cells in long-lasting Graves disease (dated by TCRdb to about 2021). Background on the whole study: Newly diagnosed Graves' disease patients had taken antithyroid drugs for less than 3 months. The study took place in China and was registered as a clinical trial. This study used TCR sequencing and RNA sequencing of peripheral blood to compare persistent Graves' disease patients against newly diagnosed Graves' disease patients. A total of approximately 35 samples were covered by TCR sequencing, comprising approximately 13 persistent and around 20 newly diagnosed Graves' disease patients. Summary of the overall study and its limitations: Persistent patients shared more public clonotypes among themselves (around 2,500) than newly diagnosed patients did (over 950). The authors noted that the small sample size was a limitation that may lower accuracy. Preferential use of TRBV28, TRBJ1-2 and TRBJ2-5 was observed in persistent disease, whereas TRBV20-1 and TRBJ2-1 were favored in newly diagnosed disease. Compared with newly diagnosed patients, persistent Graves' disease patients had lower TCR Shannon entropy and fewer highly expanded clones, which suggests clonal expansion. Only the TCR beta chain was sequenced and analyzed. Because the primary lesion, thyroid tissue, could not be accessed, the study looked at peripheral blood alone.

Sample time point, as interpreted from the label and publication: newly diagnosed GD, antithyroid drugs for less than 3 months. For both TCR sequencing and RNA sequencing, RNA was extracted from PBMCs using TRIzol. Graves' disease was diagnosed according to American Thyroid Association guidelines. The patients came from an endocrinology department in Xi'an, China. Each patient gave about 9.1 milliliters of peripheral blood, collected in an EDTA anticoagulant tube. PBMCs were isolated by Ficoll Paque Plus density gradient separation without further T cell sorting. An Agilent 2100 Bioanalyzer and agarose gel were used to check RNA quality, and a NanoDrop 2000 was used to measure RNA concentration. The germline ends are 4 bases apart after V is trimmed by 3 bases and J by 2 bases. The CDR3 runs 11 residues from the cysteine to the phenylalanine. The entry retains the CDR3 DNA only, 33 bases that are in frame from base 1. Via the germline V gene (reference sequence), CDR1 is DFQATT and CDR2 SNEGSKA.

To prepare the library, multiplex PCR was applied. Sequencing instrument: Illumina HiSeq 4000. To build TCR beta libraries, CDR3 regions were amplified by Arm-PCR using iRepertoire HTBI primers. Before sequencing, the PCR products underwent gel purification. Under the source paper's analysis protocol: Gene usage analysis of CDR3 amino acid clonotypes relied on the 60 to 65 TRBV and around 14 TRBJ segments identified across samples. COPE and FqMerger were used to merge the filtered high-quality paired reads into contigs. Contigs were aligned with BLAST to IMGT TRBV, TRBD and TRBJ reference genes, and CDR3 was defined per IMGT. Highly expanded clones were defined as clonotypes with a frequency above 0.1%. Shannon entropy served as the measure of repertoire diversity, while the Gini coefficient captured V-J evenness. A clonotype found in more than one individual was treated as public. TCRdb ran its own pipeline on the public reads, namely fastp trimming at Q25 and MiXCR clone calling, and kept in-frame beta chains. Rows merge per CDR3 protein into single entries with the most common DNA and genes. The V and J calls and clone size come from TCRdb's table, not from the authors' own analysis. A total of 300,000 to 450,000 distinct CDR3 sequences appear in this sample, around 16% of them only once. Of the sample, about 20% is held by the ten largest clones.

This clonotype has a count of ten or more. It lacks a known antigen. Per-base quality was not reported, and no clone a single base away is much larger than it. The V gene is TRBV20-1 and the J gene is TRBJ2-5; no D gene can be assigned with confidence. The origin of this receptor is a female donor with Graves disease. The sequencing used peripheral blood mononuclear cells (PBMCs), collected at new diagnosis, from a patient treated with antithyroid drugs. The encoded CDR3 is CSARGQETQYF. The bases read TGCAGTGCTAGGGGGCAAGAGACCCAGTACTTC.